Shown below are 11 T cell receptor beta chains from a single sample sequenced in a study of PD-L1 blockade in urothelial cancer. The time point is: pretreatment peripheral blood. Here immunoSEQ multiplex PCR was the method, and the copy in TCRdb shows in-frame clones only, minus some. The data show just over 50,000 clones, roughly 75% seen once. The sample consisted of PBMCs, taken around atezolizumab (anti-PD-L1) treatment. These TCRs come from a man between 65 and 85 years old with urothelial cancer.

This chain links TRBV4-1 with TRBJ2-7; 9 nucleotides match TRBD2. Germline CDR1 and CDR2: MGHRA and YSYEKL. The CDR3 is 16 amino acids. V dropped 0 bases and J dropped 3; count of bases not matched to a gene: 6. CDR3 sequence (DNA): TGCGCCAGCAGCCAAGATGAACTAGCGGGCCTCTACGAGCAGTACTTC. Its protein is CASSQDELAGLYEQYF.

This clone is classed as medium-sized. The chain joins TRBV2 to TRBJ2-7; a weak D match, TRBD2 (5 bases). The CDR3 extends over 14 amino acids. Per germline, CDR1 SNHLY and CDR2 FYNNEI. The V and J ends lost 3 bases and 1 base respectively, with 10 bases between them. CDR3 region: CASSEDRRSYEQYF. The CDR3 nucleotides read TGTGCCAGCAGTGAGGACCGGAGGTCCTACGAGCAGTACTTC.

The chain recombines TRBV5-4 with TRBJ1-2, with 8 positions matching TRBD1. Germline CDR1 SGHNT, CDR2 YYREEE (reference sequence). The CDR3 runs to 13 residues. Germline trimming cut 5 bases from V and 4 bases from J; bases unmatched to any gene: 4. The CDR3 sequence is CASSPTGGYGYTF. CDR3 sequence (DNA): TGTGCCAGCAGTCCCACAGGGGGCTATGGCTACACCTTC.

The rearrangement links TRBV30 to TRBJ1-1, with 8 positions matching TRBD1. Looked up from germline, CDR1 is GTSNPN and CDR2 is SVGIG (reference sequence). J lost 4 bases, V lost 5 bases, and 6 bases had no gene match. This CDR3 contains 13 residues. CDR3 residues: CAWSITGGTEAFF. For the CDR3, the DNA is TGTGCCTGGTCAATTACAGGGGGCACTGAAGCTTTCTTT.

This clone was seen only once. The chain uses TRBV7-2 and TRBJ1-5, with D perhaps TRBD1 (6 bases). The CDR3 is 13 amino acids. V shed 5 bases and J shed 6 bases, with 11 bases lying between them. CDR1 is SGHTA and CDR2 is FQGNSA in the germline V gene. CDR3 region: CASSTQGGQPQHF. Here the CDR3 DNA reads TGTGCCAGCAGCACTCAAGGGGGTCAGCCCCAGCATTTT.

V usage is TRBV27 and J usage is TRBJ2-2; 7 nucleotides match TRBD1. From germline, CDR1 is MNHEY and CDR2 SMNVEV (reference sequence). V was clipped by 8 bases and J by 5 bases; unmatched bases: 11. The CDR3 has 15 amino acids. The CDR3 is CASHPAGGRTGELFF. CDR3 coding DNA: TGTGCCAGCCACCCGGCAGGGGGACGGACCGGGGAGCTGTTTTTT.

The chain carries TRBV19 and TRBJ1-2, with D possibly TRBD1 on 5 matching bases. Germline V gene data show CDR1 as LNHDA and CDR2 as SQIVND (reference sequence). Between the trimmed V and J ends, which lost 4 bases and 6 bases, there was a span of 15 bases. This CDR3 has 14 residues. This CDR3 reads CASSRGTREDGYTF. The CDR3, as DNA: TGTGCCAGTAGTAGAGGGACCCGGGAGGATGGCTACACCTTC.

V gene TRBV5-5 combines with J gene TRBJ2-5; D call uncertain. Trimming took off 0 bases at V and 3 bases at J, with 6 bases between the two ends. CDR3 length equals 13 residues. The germline gives CDR1 SGHKS, CDR2 YYEKEE (reference sequence). CDR3 bases: TGTGCCAGCAGCTTGGGAGGTGAAGAGACCCAGTACTTC. It is translated as CASSLGGEETQYF.

V gene TRBV28 combines with J gene TRBJ2-3, with 9 bases matching TRBD1. CDR3 size: 16 residues. The V and J ends lost 8 bases and 5 bases, in that order; junction bases with no gene match: 14. The germline CDR1 and CDR2 sequences are MDHEN and SYDVKM. The CDR3 sequence: CASATQPGQGQDTQYF. The CDR3 coding sequence is TGTGCCAGCGCTACCCAACCGGGACAGGGACAAGATACGCAGTATTTT.

The rearrangement joins TRBV19 to TRBJ1-2; 7 nucleotides agree with TRBD1. CDR1 is LNHDA and CDR2 is SQIVND in the germline V gene (reference sequence). V shed 4 bases, J shed 2 bases, and the junction held 7 bases outside the gene matches. The CDR3 runs to 15 residues. The DNA of the CDR3 is TGTGCCAGTAGTACCGAAGGGACAGAAAACTATGGCTACACCTTC. The encoded protein is CASSTEGTENYGYTF.

The chain joins TRBV12-5 to TRBJ1-5; D remains unclear. The germline V gene has CDR1 LGHNT and CDR2 FRNRAP. V gave up 0 bases and J gave up 0 bases, with 15 bases separating them. The CDR3 runs 18 residues. CDR3 amino acids: CASGLVVGQSYSNQPQHF. The CDR3, as DNA: TGTGCTAGTGGTTTGGTAGTTGGGCAGAGCTATAGCAATCAGCCCCAGCATTTT. Together with reference TRBV12-5 and TRBJ1-5, the CDR3 gives the full variable domain: DARVTQTPRHKVTEMGQEVTMRCQPILGHNTVFWYRQTMMQGLELLAYFRNRAPLDDSGMPKDRFSAEMPDATLATLKIQPSEPRDSAVYFCASGLVVGQSYSNQPQHFGDGTRLSIL.